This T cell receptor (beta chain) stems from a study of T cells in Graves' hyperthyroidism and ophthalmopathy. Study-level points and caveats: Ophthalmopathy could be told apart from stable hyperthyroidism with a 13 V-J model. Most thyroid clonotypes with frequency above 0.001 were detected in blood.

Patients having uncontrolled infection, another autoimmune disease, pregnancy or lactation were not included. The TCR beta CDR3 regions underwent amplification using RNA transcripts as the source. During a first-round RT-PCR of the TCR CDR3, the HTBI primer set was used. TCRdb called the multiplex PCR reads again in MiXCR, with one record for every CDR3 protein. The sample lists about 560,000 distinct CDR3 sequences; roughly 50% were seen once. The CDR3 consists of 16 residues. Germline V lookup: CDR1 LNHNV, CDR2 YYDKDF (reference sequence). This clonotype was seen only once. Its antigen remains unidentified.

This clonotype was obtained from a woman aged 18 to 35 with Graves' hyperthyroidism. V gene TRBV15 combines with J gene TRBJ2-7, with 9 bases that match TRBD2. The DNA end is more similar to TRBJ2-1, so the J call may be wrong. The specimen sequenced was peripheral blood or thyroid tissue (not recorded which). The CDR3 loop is CATSRTVAGAGNEQFF. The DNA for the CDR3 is TGTGCCACCAGCAGAACAGTAGCGGGAGCGGGTAATGAGCAGTTCTTC.